Shown below are 17 T cell receptor beta chains from a single sample sequenced in a study of regulatory T cells in long-lasting Graves disease. To make TCR beta libraries, researchers used iRepertoire HTBI primers and Arm-PCR of CDR3 regions. TCRdb re-called the multiplex PCR reads through MiXCR, storing one row per CDR3 protein. The table has some 560,000 distinct CDR3 sequences, about 15% seen once. The sample's time point: newly diagnosed GD, antithyroid drugs for less than 3 months. From RNA extracted from PBMCs, the TCR library was made. The sample also formed part of further work on T cells in Graves' hyperthyroidism and ophthalmopathy.

The sample consisted of peripheral blood mononuclear cells (PBMCs), taken at new diagnosis, from a patient treated with antithyroid drugs. These receptors all come from a woman between 40 and 65 years old with Graves disease.

About this clonotype: A much larger clone differs from this one at a single base, so this may be a read error. The J gene is TRBJ1-2, the V gene TRBV20-1; 10 bases map to TRBD1. This CDR3 is built from 13 residues. CDR1 and CDR2 (germline): DFQATT, SNEGSKA (reference sequence). The CDR3 reads CSTSWDRGYGYTF. In nucleotides, the CDR3 is TGCAGTACTAGTTGGGACAGGGGCTATGGCTACACCTTC.

The rearrangement uses TRBV5-5 and TRBJ1-2, with 7 bases matching TRBD1. The CDR3 is 14 residues long. Germline-derived CDR1 and CDR2 are SGHKS and YYEKEE (reference sequence). After removal of 4 bases from V and 2 bases from J, the junction contained 5 bases not matched to a gene. The CDR3 loop is CASSQGVGNYGYTF. Here the CDR3 DNA reads TGTGCCAGCAGCCAGGGGGTAGGAAACTATGGCTACACCTTC. Supplemented by reference TRBV5-5 and TRBJ1-2, the full variable domain reads DAGVTQSPTHLIKTRGQQVTLRCSPISGHKSVSWYQQVLGQGPQFIFQYYEKEERGRGNFPDRFSARQFPNYSSELNVNALLLGDSALYLCASSQGVGNYGYTFGSGTRLTVV.

The J gene is TRBJ2-5, the V gene TRBV11-3; 16 positions match TRBD2. Germline V gene data show CDR1 as SGHNT and CDR2 as YENEEA. The CDR3 contains 16 residues. J was trimmed by 9 bases and V by 5 bases; bases with no gene match: 9. CDR3 in DNA: TGTGCCAGCAGCCAGGGACTAGCGGGGGGGCAGGGGGCCCAGTACTTC. Translating gives CASSQGLAGGQGAQYF.

This clonotype was detected only a few times. The chain is built from TRBV5-6 and TRBJ2-5, with 9 bases identical to TRBD1. CDR1 and CDR2 (germline): SGHDT, YYEEEE. J was trimmed by 5 bases and V by 0 bases; bases with no gene match: 11. CDR3 length equals 17 residues. The CDR3 protein is CASSLEGDRARMETQYF. The CDR3 region has the DNA TGTGCCAGCAGCTTGGAGGGGGACAGGGCGAGGATGGAGACCCAGTACTTC. Based on the CDR3 plus reference TRBV5-6 and TRBJ2-5, the full variable domain is DAGVTQSPTHLIKTRGQQVTLRCSPKSGHDTVSWYQQALGQGPQFIFQYYEEEERQRGNFPDRFSGHQFPNYSSELNVNALLLGDSALYLCASSLEGDRARMETQYFGPGTRLLVL.

This clonotype has at least ten counts. The rearrangement joins TRBV28 to TRBJ2-2; maybe TRBD1 (5 bases). Germline lookup yields CDR1 MDHEN and CDR2 SYDVKM. V lost 5 bases and J 5 bases, leaving 12 bases between the germline ends. The CDR3 consists of 14 residues. CDR3 nucleotide sequence: TGTGCCAGCAGTAACGTCCAGGGAACCGGGGAGCTGTTTTTT. This sequence encodes CASSNVQGTGELFF. Variable domain in full (rest from reference TRBV28 and TRBJ2-2): DVKVTQSSRYLVKRTGEKVFLECVQDMDHENMFWYRQDPGLGLRLIYFSYDVKMKEKGDIPEGYSVSREKKERFSLILESASTNQTSMYLCASSNVQGTGELFFGEGSRLTVL.

The gene calls are TRBV19 and TRBJ2-1; D possibly corresponds to TRBD1 (6 bases). Trimming pared 10 bases from V and 6 bases from J, leaving 22 bases between. CDR1 and CDR2 from the germline V gene are LNHDA and SQIVND (reference sequence). This CDR3 spans 15 amino acids. The CDR3 coding sequence is TGTGCCACCAAGGTCAGGGGCCCGCCGGGCAATGAGCAGTTCTTC. Translation: CATKVRGPPGNEQFF.

This clonotype was seen a few times. The chain links TRBV6-4 to TRBJ2-3; D is unclear. CDR3 size: 14 residues. The germline gives CDR1 MRHNA, CDR2 SNTAGT. V was clipped by 3 bases and J by 3 bases, with 10 bases between them. The CDR3: CASSDLPGTDTQYF. The CDR3 DNA reads TGTGCCAGCAGTGATTTACCTGGGACAGATACGCAGTATTTT.

In its sample, this clonotype was seen many times. The rearrangement links TRBV6-1 to TRBJ1-5, with 8 bases matching TRBD1. The length of the CDR3 is 15 residues. The J segment lost 9 bases and the V segment lost 5 bases, leaving 12 bases of the junction unmatched. From germline, CDR1 is MNHNS and CDR2 SASEGT. The CDR3 bases are TGTGCCAGCAGTAAAGGACAGGGACCCTATAGGCCCCAGCATTTT. This encodes CASSKGQGPYRPQHF.

The V call is TRBV10-1, the J call TRBJ2-2; D remains unclear. Germline loops: CDR1 WNHNN, CDR2 SYGVQD (reference sequence). This CDR3 is built from 14 residues. V shed 4 bases and J shed 1 base, with 7 bases lying between them. The CDR3 here is CASSANGNTGELFF. The CDR3 DNA follows: TGCGCCAGCAGTGCTAATGGGAACACCGGGGAGCTGTTTTTT.

The V and J genes are TRBV19 and TRBJ1-3; tentatively, D is TRBD1 (5 bases). The CDR3 length is 16 residues. V lost 5 bases to trimming and J lost 0 bases, with 14 bases between them. Germline V CDR1 and CDR2: LNHDA, SQIVND (reference sequence). CDR3 sequence reads: CASSPTEFHSGNTIYF. The CDR3 nucleotides are TGTGCCAGTAGTCCGACAGAATTTCACTCTGGAAACACCATATATTTT.

This clonotype was seen ten or more times. This chain joins TRBV7-9 and TRBJ2-5; TRBD1 might be the D (5 bases). The CDR3 is made up of 14 amino acids. The germline CDR1 and CDR2 sequences are SEHNR and FQNEAQ (reference sequence). V lost 1 base, J lost 5 bases, and 11 bases lay in between. CDR3 protein: CASSLGTFGETQYF. CDR3 nucleotide sequence: TGTGCCAGCAGCTTAGGGACATTTGGGGAGACCCAGTACTTC.

This clonotype was found a few times. The V call is TRBV12-3 or TRBV12-4, the J call TRBJ1-4; D perhaps matches TRBD1 (6 bases). The CDR3 is made up of 15 amino acids. V shed 3 bases and J shed 4 bases, with 12 bases lying between them. The CDR3 DNA sequence: TGTGCCAGCAGTTTTGGGGGGGCCGGTAATGAAAAACTGTTTTTT. Amino acids: CASSFGGAGNEKLFF.

This clonotype was observed a few times. The chain links TRBV19 to TRBJ1-5; unclear D gene. The CDR3 is made up of 17 amino acids. CDR1 and CDR2 (germline): LNHDA, SQIVND (reference sequence). The germline V and J ends were trimmed by 5 bases and 4 bases, with 21 bases remaining between them. The DNA for the CDR3 is TGTGCCAGTAGTGTTCCCCGCGCATCGGGGAGGAATCAGCCCCAGCATTTT. This encodes CASSVPRASGRNQPQHF.

The rearrangement uses TRBV6-1 and TRBJ2-3; D is uncertain. The CDR3 sequence is 14 residues long. The V end was cut by 7 bases, the J end by 2 bases, with 13 bases between. CDR1 is MNHNS and CDR2 is SASEGT in the germline V gene. The CDR3: CASTRTRPTDTQYF. The CDR3 DNA reads as TGTGCCAGCACTAGGACGCGGCCCACAGATACGCAGTATTTT.

There are many counts of this clonotype. The chain couples TRBV4-1 to TRBJ2-7; possible D gene TRBD2, 5 bases. The ends were cut back, 4 bases at V and 1 base at J, with 14 bases in the middle. Per the germline V gene, CDR1 is MGHRA and CDR2 is YSYEKL. There are 15 residues in the CDR3. The CDR3 nucleotides are TGCGCCAGCAGCCCGGGAAGGCAGGCTTCCTACGAGCAGTACTTC. It encodes CASSPGRQASYEQYF.

V is TRBV12-3 or TRBV12-4 and J is TRBJ2-4; 7 bases agree with TRBD1. The CDR3 has 14 amino acids. The J segment lost 5 bases and the V segment lost 5 bases, leaving 6 bases of the junction unmatched. The CDR3: CASSPRTGENIQYF. DNA for the CDR3: TGTGCCAGCAGTCCTCGGACAGGCGAAAACATTCAGTACTTC.

Note on this clonotype: A much larger clone differs from this one at a single base, so this may be a read error. The chain carries TRBV12-3 or TRBV12-4 and TRBJ1-1; D gene uncertain. The CDR3 is 13 amino acids. Trimming pared 5 bases from V and 4 bases from J, leaving 11 bases between. CDR3 nucleotide sequence: TGTGCCAGCAGTCCGACTTGGGGCACTGAAGCTTTCTTT. Its protein product is CASSPTWGTEAFF.